These 5 T cell receptor beta chains were sequenced from one sample in a study of T-cell reconstitution after alpha-beta-depleted transplantation in children. Library preparation (for TCRbeta) was performed with unique molecular identifiers. TCRdb re-called the PCR reads through MiXCR, storing one row per CDR3 protein. The sample records hundreds of thousands of distinct CDR3 sequences, approximately 17% being singletons. The specimen was PBMCs from the stem cell graft donor, collected from the stem cell graft. These receptors were collected from a human donor who donated a stem cell graft to a child with acute myeloid leukemia.

V usage is TRBV11-1 and J usage is TRBJ2-3; 8 bases are a match to TRBD2. The V gene's germline CDR1 is SGHAT and CDR2 FQDESV (reference sequence). With V trimmed by 1 base and J by 1 base, 13 bases remained unmatched. The CDR3 is made up of 19 amino acids. The CDR3 sequence is CASSLGRISGALGTDTQYF. CDR3 in DNA: TGTGCCAGCAGCTTAGGGCGAATTAGCGGGGCTCTCGGCACAGATACGCAGTATTTT.

In this sample, this clonotype turned up a few times. The chain combines TRBV7-2 with TRBJ2-2; weak D call: TRBD2 (5 bases). Trimming took 1 base from V and 4 from J, leaving 13 bases between them. Germline-derived CDR1 and CDR2 are SGHTA and FQGNSA. The CDR3 is made up of 16 amino acids. The CDR3 region has the DNA TGTGCCAGCAGCTTAGAGCCTAGCTCAAGCACCGGGGAGCTGTTTTTT. Encoded protein: CASSLEPSSSTGELFF.

The chain combines TRBV6-1 with TRBJ2-5; maybe TRBD2 (7 bases). The CDR3 contains 14 residues. In germline, CDR1 is MNHNS, CDR2 SASEGT. V was pared by 6 bases and J by 1 base, with 12 bases between. This CDR3 is CASRARGAQETQYF. The CDR3 DNA sequence: TGTGCCAGCAGGGCACGGGGGGCCCAAGAGACCCAGTACTTC.

This clonotype was counted ten times or more. The rearrangement joins TRBV20-1 to TRBJ1-5; D unresolved. Germline V CDR1 and CDR2: DFQATT, SNEGSKA (reference sequence). This CDR3 region has 14 residues. Trimming removed 5 bases from V and 4 bases from J, with 15 bases in between. CDR3 loop: CSAPQGRPNQPQHF. The DNA for the CDR3 is TGCAGTGCTCCCCAAGGGCGGCCTAATCAGCCCCAGCATTTT.

Ten or more counts support this clonotype. The V gene is TRBV7-9, the J gene TRBJ2-7; D unresolved. V was trimmed by 2 bases and J by 4 bases, leaving 9 bases between them. The germline V gene encodes CDR1 SEHNR and CDR2 FQNEAQ (reference sequence). The CDR3 totals 13 residues. Here the CDR3 DNA reads TGTGCCAGCAGCTTAATCGGGCCATACGAGCAGTACTTC. Its protein product is CASSLIGPYEQYF. The full variable domain, completed using reference TRBV7-9 and TRBJ2-7, is DTGVSQNPRHKITKRGQNVTFRCDPISEHNRLYWYRQTLGQGPEFLTYFQNEAQLEKSRLLSDRFSAERPKGSFSTLEIQRTEQGDSAMYLCASSLIGPYEQYFGPGTRLTVT.